The source of this T cell receptor (beta chain) is a study of T-cell memory formation after mild COVID-19. For the study at large: Across donors, TCR clusters were largely donor specific.

Notes on this clonotype: Its target is unknown. The junction departs from germline at one end; a sequencing error may be responsible.

MiXCR, applied by TCRdb to the 5' RACE reads, yields one record per CDR3 protein. This sample has around 500,000 distinct CDR3 sequences, with about 18% found just once. General study findings and limits: Memory from before infection featured some responding clones, which suggests cross-reactive memory joined. Contracting CD4+ clones sat mainly in CM and EM; CD8+ in EMRA. From day 15 to 85, contracting clones were balanced between CD4 and CD8, whereas later expanders leaned toward CD4+.

Germline lookup yields CDR1 SGHTA and CDR2 FQGNSA. The CDR3 spans 14 residues. The chain employs TRBV7-2 and TRBJ2-7; the match to TRBD1 covers 10 bases. The receptor was derived from an adult woman who had mild COVID-19 (a few samples of this study predate the infection). Cell type and time point are not known. The specimen was PBMCs or a T cell subset sorted from them (not recorded which). The CDR3 loop is CASSQDRGAYKQYF. The CDR3 region has the DNA TGTGCCAGCAGCCAGGACAGGGGGGCCTACAAGCAGTACTTC.